The 32 T cell receptor beta chains reported below all come from one sample, sequenced in a study of beta chain features in type 1 diabetes. Expressed TCRB transcripts were sequenced, since all the RNA that had been isolated was reverse transcribed. Repertoires were generated with immunoSEQ multiplex PCR, while TCRdb's copy carries only in-frame clones and drops some. Seen here are hundreds of thousands of clones, over 8.5% observed once, and the top ten hold just under 0.035%. Sequences were obtained from naive CD4+ T cells from blood. The origin of the receptors is a woman aged 18-29 years in good health.

This chain uses TRBV6-5 with TRBJ2-7; tentative D call: TRBD2 (5 bases). V lost 5 bases, J lost 6 bases, and 17 bases lay in between. CDR1 is MNHEY, CDR2 SVGAGI, per germline. The CDR3 totals 14 residues. CDR3 DNA: TGTGCCAGCAGTCCCTCCCTGAGGGTTAGCGAGCAGTACTTC. This sequence encodes CASSPSLRVSEQYF.

The chain couples TRBV30 to TRBJ2-5; the D gene is possibly TRBD2 (6 bases). V lost 7 bases and J 5 bases, leaving 23 bases between the germline ends. Germline lookup yields CDR1 GTSNPN and CDR2 SVGIG (reference sequence). The CDR3 spans 15 residues. The CDR3 here is CASNDGGVGRETQYF. In DNA form, the CDR3 reads TGTGCCTCTAATGACGGGGGAGTTGGTCGGGAGACCCAGTACTTC.

This clone has a handful of counts. The chain uses TRBV29-1 and TRBJ1-4; no reliable D call. The CDR3 is made up of 12 amino acids. Per germline, CDR1 SQVTM and CDR2 ANQGSEA. The V and J ends lost 6 bases and 10 bases respectively, with 15 bases between them. DNA of the CDR3: TGCAGCGTGGAGGAAGGAGGTGGAAAACTGTTTTTT. Residues: CSVEEGGGKLFF.

The sample holds a few counts of this clone. This sequence joins TRBV5-4 and TRBJ2-7; 10 bases agree with TRBD2. V was clipped by 1 base and J by 3 bases; unmatched bases: 4. CDR1 is SGHNT, CDR2 YYREEE, per germline (reference sequence). CDR3 length equals 15 residues. In DNA form, the CDR3 reads TGTGCCAGCAGCTTGACATTAGCGGGAGGCTACGAGCAGTACTTC. The encoded protein is CASSLTLAGGYEQYF.

The V call is TRBV5-1, the J call TRBJ2-3; TRBD2 aligns across 9 bases. Germline trimming cut 1 base from V and 6 bases from J; bases unmatched to any gene: 6. The CDR3 is made up of 15 amino acids. Germline CDR1 SGHRS, CDR2 YFSETQ. CDR3 bases: TGCGCCAGCAGCTTGACTAGCGGGCCTGCGGATACGCAGTATTTT. It translates to CASSLTSGPADTQYF.

This clone has only a few counts. The genes are TRBV4-2 and TRBJ1-2, with D maybe TRBD1 (5 bases). CDR1 is LGHNA, CDR2 YNFKEQ, per germline. This CDR3 contains 16 residues. V lost 0 bases to trimming and J lost 2 bases, with 13 bases between them. Here the CDR3 DNA reads TGTGCCAGCAGCCAAGATGATTCAGGGCAAAACTATGGCTACACCTTC. Protein sequence: CASSQDDSGQNYGYTF.

This chain uses TRBV5-4 with TRBJ1-3, with D tentatively TRBD1 (5 bases). The CDR3 runs 15 residues. The V and J ends lost 2 bases and 0 bases respectively, with 9 bases between them. The germline V gene encodes CDR1 SGHNT and CDR2 YYREEE (reference sequence). CDR3 residues: CASSFDSLSGNTIYF. Here the CDR3 DNA reads TGTGCCAGCAGCTTCGACAGCCTCTCTGGAAACACCATATATTTT.

This clone was detected only a few times. The rearrangement uses TRBV7-2 and TRBJ2-1; 9 nucleotides agree with TRBD2. The CDR3 runs to 14 residues. With 2 bases clipped from V and 11 bases from J, the junction kept 7 bases outside the gene matches. Germline V CDR1 and CDR2: SGHTA, FQGNSA. The chain's CDR3 is CASSLLAGRLKQFF. The CDR3, as DNA: TGTGCCAGCAGCTTACTAGCGGGAAGGCTAAAGCAGTTCTTC. Combining the CDR3 with reference TRBV7-2 and TRBJ2-1 gives the whole variable domain GAGVSQSPSNKVTEKGKDVELRCDPISGHTALYWYRQSLGQGLEFLIYFQGNSAPDKSGLPSDRFSAERTGGSVSTLTIQRTQQEDSAVYLCASSLLAGRLKQFFGPGTRLTVL.

This clone was picked up a small number of times. The chain joins TRBV6-6 to TRBJ2-2; D unclear. From germline, CDR1 is MNHNY and CDR2 SVGAGI (reference sequence). The V gene lost 6 bases and the J gene lost 4 bases, with 6 bases spanning the gap. This CDR3 region has 12 residues. CDR3 sequence: CASSPRTGELFF. CDR3 DNA sequence: TGTGCCAGCAGCCCGCGCACCGGGGAGCTGTTTTTT.

This clone was seen a handful of times. J is TRBJ2-5 and V is TRBV25-1; weak D call: TRBD1 (5 bases). Germline loops: CDR1 MGHDK, CDR2 SYGVNS. Between the trimmed V and J ends, which lost 1 base and 5 bases, there was a span of 11 bases. This CDR3 region has 14 residues. The CDR3 protein is CASSEFRTTETQYF. The CDR3 nucleotides are TGTGCCAGCAGTGAATTTCGGACAACCGAGACCCAGTACTTC.

The sample holds one count of this clone. This rearrangement joins TRBV2 to TRBJ1-1, with 9 bases aligning to TRBD1. CDR1 SNHLY and CDR2 FYNNEI come from the germline V gene. This CDR3 is built from 15 residues. V dropped 7 bases and J dropped 1; count of bases not matched to a gene: 7. The CDR3 protein is CASNDRGAGNTEAFF. CDR3 DNA: TGTGCCAGCAATGACAGGGGGGCGGGGAACACTGAAGCTTTCTTT.

This clone occurred a few times. The chain recombines TRBV30 with TRBJ1-2; weak D call: TRBD1 (6 bases). The V gene lost 5 bases and the J gene lost 0 bases, with 10 bases spanning the gap. CDR3 size: 13 residues. CDR1 and CDR2 (germline): GTSNPN, SVGIG (reference sequence). As DNA, the CDR3 is TGTGCCTGGGACAGGACCACTAACTATGGCTACACCTTC. Encoded protein: CAWDRTTNYGYTF.

The genes are TRBV5-1 and TRBJ1-5; 9 bases align to TRBD1. J gave up 5 bases and V 5 bases, and 11 bases lay outside the gene matches. CDR3 size: 16 residues. Germline lookup yields CDR1 SGHRS and CDR2 YFSETQ. CDR3 DNA: TGCGCCAGCAGATCTTTGCTACAGGGGGCGGATCAGCCCCAGCATTTT. Its translation is CASRSLLQGADQPQHF.

The chain has TRBV5-1 and TRBJ2-3; 15 bases align to TRBD2. V dropped 4 bases and J dropped 2; count of bases not matched to a gene: 5. Germline V gives CDR1 SGHRS, CDR2 YFSETQ. This CDR3 is built from 17 residues. The CDR3 nucleotides read TGCGCCAGCAGCCTGGGACTAGCGGGGGGAGTCACAGATACGCAGTATTTT. Protein: CASSLGLAGGVTDTQYF.

The V gene is TRBV5-1, the J gene TRBJ1-1; no reliable D call. The V end lost 5 bases, the J end lost 6 bases, and 23 bases lay between the germline ends. The CDR3 spans 16 residues. The germline gives CDR1 SGHRS, CDR2 YFSETQ. CDR3 sequence reads: CASSQHPNPDKAEAFF. CDR3 bases: TGCGCCAGCAGTCAACACCCGAACCCAGACAAGGCTGAAGCTTTCTTT.

This clone was detected a few times. This rearrangement joins TRBV13 to TRBJ2-2, with 9 bases lining up with TRBD1. V gave up 5 bases and J gave up 5 bases; unmatched junction bases: 12. This CDR3 contains 17 residues. CDR1 and CDR2 (germline): PRHDT, FYEKMQ (reference sequence). CDR3 loop: CASSALRDRVSTGELFF. DNA of the CDR3: TGTGCCAGCAGCGCCCTCCGGGACAGGGTTTCGACCGGGGAGCTGTTTTTT.

This chain uses TRBV5-4 with TRBJ1-3; D not certain. V was clipped by 2 bases and J by 0 bases, with 18 bases between them. Germline-derived CDR1 and CDR2 are SGHNT and YYREEE (reference sequence). The length of the CDR3 is 18 residues. The DNA for the CDR3 is TGTGCCAGCAGCTTTGCGGAGGGAGGGCAAAGCTCTGGAAACACCATATATTTT. It translates to CASSFAEGGQSSGNTIYF.

This clone was counted only a few times. V and J are TRBV7-8 and TRBJ2-7; TRBD2 aligns across 13 bases. V lost 0 bases to trimming and J lost 6 bases; unmatched junction nucleotides: 8. The CDR3 spans 17 residues. Germline V gene lookup returns CDR1 SGHVS and CDR2 FQNEAQ. The CDR3 loop reads CASSLARTSGSYSEQYF. For the CDR3, the DNA is TGTGCCAGCAGCTTAGCGAGGACTAGCGGGAGTTACAGCGAGCAGTACTTC.

This clone was counted between two and nine times. The V and J genes are TRBV10-3 and TRBJ2-7; 11 nucleotides align to TRBD2. J lost 0 bases, V lost 3 bases, and 7 bases had no gene match. This CDR3 has 17 amino acids. The germline V gene has CDR1 ENHRY and CDR2 SYGVKD. The CDR3, as DNA: TGTGCCATCAGTGACCCGGGACTAGCGGAGAGCTCCTACGAGCAGTACTTC. Its translation: CAISDPGLAESSYEQYF.

This rearrangement joins TRBV19 to TRBJ1-1; TRBD1 is a possible D gene (5 bases). This CDR3 is built from 13 residues. From germline, CDR1 is LNHDA and CDR2 SQIVND (reference sequence). Trimming shortened V by 0 bases and J by 4 bases, and 6 bases separated the two germline ends. The CDR3 loop is CASSIDRATEAFF. CDR3 sequence (DNA): TGTGCCAGTAGTATAGACAGGGCCACTGAAGCTTTCTTT. The full variable domain, in which reference TRBV19 and TRBJ1-1 provide the parts outside the CDR3, is DGGITQSPKYLFRKEGQNVTLSCEQNLNHDAMYWYRQDPGQGLRLIYYSQIVNDFQKGDIAEGYSVSREKKESFPLTVTSAQKNPTAFYLCASSIDRATEAFFGQGTRLTVV.

The genes are TRBV25-1 and TRBJ1-4; maybe TRBD1 (6 bases). The V end lost 3 bases, the J end lost 7 bases, and 6 bases lay between the germline ends. CDR3 length: 12 amino acids. The V gene's germline CDR1 is MGHDK and CDR2 SYGVNS. The CDR3 here is CASSDRGEKLFF. CDR3 DNA sequence: TGTGCCAGCAGTGACAGGGGTGAAAAACTGTTTTTT.

This clone has just a few counts. V gene TRBV27 combines with J gene TRBJ1-5; D gene unclear. The CDR3 is 13 residues long. Germline V gives CDR1 MNHEY, CDR2 SMNVEV (reference sequence). V lost 4 bases to trimming and J lost 5 bases, with 9 bases between them. CDR3 protein: CASSSDRDQPQHF. CDR3 DNA sequence: TGTGCCAGCAGTTCCGATCGCGATCAGCCCCAGCATTTT.

This clone came up a few times. This chain joins TRBV7-9 and TRBJ2-1; D gene ambiguous. CDR1 and CDR2 from the germline V gene are SEHNR and FQNEAQ (reference sequence). There are 15 residues in the CDR3. Trimming stripped 0 bases from V and 5 bases from J, with 11 bases between. CDR3 nucleotides: TGTGCCAGCAGCTTAGCCTGGATCGGAGACAATGAGCAGTTCTTC. This gives the protein CASSLAWIGDNEQFF.

This rearrangement joins TRBV9 to TRBJ1-1, with 9 bases aligning to TRBD1. Trimming at V came to 3 bases and at J to 0 bases, leaving 9 bases not matched to a gene. CDR3 length: 17 residues. Germline CDR1 is SGDLS and CDR2 is YYNGEE. The CDR3 nucleotides read TGTGCCAGCAGCGGGCCCGGGACAGGGATTTTGAACACTGAAGCTTTCTTT. Translated: CASSGPGTGILNTEAFF. Using reference TRBV9 and TRBJ1-1 for the parts outside the CDR3, the full variable domain is DSGVTQTPKHLITATGQRVTLRCSPRSGDLSVYWYQQSLDQGLQFLIQYYNGEERAKGNILERFSAQQFPDLHSELNLSSLELGDSALYFCASSGPGTGILNTEAFFGQGTRLTVV.

This clone was seen only a few times. The chain carries TRBV19 and TRBJ2-1, with a possible D match to TRBD1 (6 bases). Trimming pared 5 bases from V and 2 bases from J, leaving 10 bases between. This CDR3 contains 14 residues. Germline V gene data show CDR1 as LNHDA and CDR2 as SQIVND (reference sequence). The CDR3 DNA is TGTGCCAGTAGTCAGGGGATTGCCTACAATGAGCAGTTCTTC. This encodes CASSQGIAYNEQFF.

This clone was seen a few times. This specimen includes other DNA sequences encoding the same CDR3. The chain couples TRBV27 to TRBJ1-5, with TRBD1 identical over 7 bases. The CDR3 sequence is 15 residues long. Germline CDR1 and CDR2: MNHEY and SMNVEV (reference sequence). V was pared by 5 bases and J by 0 bases, with 4 bases of the junction left unmatched. As DNA, the CDR3 is TGTGCCAGCAGTCTCCGACAGGGTAGCAATCAGCCCCAGCATTTT. It encodes CASSLRQGSNQPQHF.

This clone was recorded many times. V is TRBV18 and J is TRBJ1-2; unclear D gene. The germline V gene has CDR1 KGHSH and CDR2 LQKENI. Trimming cost V 3 bases and J 8 bases, with 16 bases left between them. The CDR3 has 14 amino acids. CDR3 DNA: TGTGCCAGCTCACCCGAAGTCGGTACTAGAGGCTACACCTTC. Protein: CASSPEVGTRGYTF.

The chain joins TRBV5-4 to TRBJ1-3; D gene ambiguous. Germline values: CDR1 SGHNT, CDR2 YYREEE (reference sequence). The V gene lost 2 bases and the J gene lost 7 bases, with 16 bases spanning the gap. This CDR3 comprises 15 residues. CDR3 sequence reads: CASSLRTPGGNTIYF. The CDR3 nucleotides are TGTGCCAGCAGCTTACGGACCCCGGGAGGGAACACCATATATTTT.

J is TRBJ1-5 and V is TRBV19; D gene unclear. With 6 bases removed from V and 0 bases from J, the gap between germline ends came to 15 bases. Germline V gene sequence: CDR1 LNHDA, CDR2 SQIVND (reference sequence). The CDR3 runs 16 residues. CDR3 sequence reads: CASSPTSTYSNQPQHF. In DNA form, the CDR3 reads TGTGCCAGTAGCCCGACAAGTACCTATAGCAATCAGCCCCAGCATTTT.

This clone appeared a few times. V usage is TRBV25-1 and J usage is TRBJ1-1; D ambiguous. CDR3 length equals 11 residues. Germline V gene data show CDR1 as MGHDK and CDR2 as SYGVNS. V shed 6 bases and J shed 4 bases, with 6 bases lying between them. The CDR3 DNA reads as TGTGCCAGCAGAGAGCTCACTGAAGCTTTCTTT. It specifies CASRELTEAFF.

The chain is built from TRBV28 and TRBJ2-7, with 7 bases matching TRBD1. The CDR3 has 13 residues. After removal of 5 bases from V and 3 bases from J, the junction contained 4 bases not matched to a gene. Germline V gene lookup returns CDR1 MDHEN and CDR2 SYDVKM. As DNA, the CDR3 is TGTGCCAGCAGTGTCGGGGACAGCTACGAGCAGTACTTC. Translation: CASSVGDSYEQYF.

The chain joins TRBV19 to TRBJ1-1; 9 nucleotides align to TRBD1. CDR1 and CDR2 from the germline V gene are LNHDA and SQIVND (reference sequence). This CDR3 is 15 amino acids long. V lost 5 bases and J lost 6; bases outside the gene matches: 10. CDR3 nucleotide sequence: TGTGCCAGTAGTGGTACCGGGACAGGGCGTCCTGAAGCTTTCTTT. Translating gives CASSGTGTGRPEAFF.